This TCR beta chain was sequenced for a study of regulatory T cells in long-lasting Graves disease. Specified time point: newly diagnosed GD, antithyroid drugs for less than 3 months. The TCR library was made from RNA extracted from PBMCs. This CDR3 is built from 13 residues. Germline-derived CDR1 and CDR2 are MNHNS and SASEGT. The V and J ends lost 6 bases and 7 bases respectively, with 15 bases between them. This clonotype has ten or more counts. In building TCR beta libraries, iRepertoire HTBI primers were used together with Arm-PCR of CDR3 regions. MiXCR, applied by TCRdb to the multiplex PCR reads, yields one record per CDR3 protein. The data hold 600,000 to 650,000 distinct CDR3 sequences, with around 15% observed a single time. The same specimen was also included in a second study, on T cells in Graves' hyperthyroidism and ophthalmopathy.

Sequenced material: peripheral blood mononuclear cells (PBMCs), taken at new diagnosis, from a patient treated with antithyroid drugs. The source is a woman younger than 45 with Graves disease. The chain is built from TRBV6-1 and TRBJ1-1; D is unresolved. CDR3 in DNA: TGTGCCAGCAGCCTCTATCCGTCTGGTGAAGCTTTCTTT. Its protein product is CASSLYPSGEAFF.